What follows are 8 T cell receptor beta chains derived from one specimen sequenced in a study of blood T cell repertoires in COVID-19. Sequencing used immunoSEQ multiplex PCR; TCRdb keeps in-frame clones, though not all of them. Here the sample spans fewer than 150,000 clones, approximately 90% being singletons. The sequenced material came from peripheral blood. Receptors were obtained from a woman in her thirties or forties with acute or convalescent COVID-19.

The chain employs TRBV3-1 (or the pseudogene TRBV3-2) and TRBJ2-7; D unclear. This CDR3 is 13 amino acids long. Trimming took 1 base from V and 6 from J, leaving 10 bases between them. Germline CDR1 LGHDT, CDR2 YNNKEL (reference sequence). CDR3 amino acids: CASSQVEPVEQYF. The CDR3 region has the DNA TGTGCCAGCAGCCAAGTAGAACCCGTCGAGCAGTACTTC.

This chain links TRBV6-5 with TRBJ1-2, with TRBD1 matching over 7 bases. From germline, CDR1 is MNHEY and CDR2 SVGAGI. V was pared by 6 bases and J by 4 bases, with 11 bases of the junction left unmatched. CDR3 length: 15 residues. The CDR3 is CASSPQGKGGYGYTF. The CDR3, as DNA: TGTGCCAGCAGCCCACAGGGGAAGGGTGGCTATGGCTACACCTTC.

The chain carries TRBV5-1 and TRBJ2-7; possibly TRBD1 for D (5 bases). CDR1 is SGHRS and CDR2 is YFSETQ in the germline V gene. This CDR3 contains 14 residues. V lost 7 bases and J lost 3, with 17 bases in between. The CDR3 loop is CASSLDTGRYEQYF. As DNA, the CDR3 is TGCGCCAGCTCGCTTGATACAGGTCGCTACGAGCAGTACTTC.

This rearrangement joins TRBV30 to TRBJ2-7; 7 bases line up with TRBD2. Germline CDR1 reads GTSNPN; CDR2 reads SVGIG (reference sequence). CDR3 size: 13 residues. V was clipped by 5 bases and J by 3 bases; unmatched bases: 7. The CDR3 is CAWGGRGGYEQYF. The CDR3 bases are TGTGCCTGGGGAGGACGCGGGGGCTACGAGCAGTACTTC.

The chain has TRBV9 and TRBJ1-6; D gene unclear. Germline V CDR1 and CDR2: SGDLS, YYNGEE. V lost 0 bases to trimming and J lost 5 bases, with 3 bases between them. The CDR3 totals 13 residues. In DNA, the CDR3 is TGTGCCAGCAGCGTAGCAGATAATTCACCCCTCCACTTT. Translating gives CASSVADNSPLHF.

The CDR3 loop reads CASSEAGGSLLIMFF. The CDR3 DNA sequence: TGTGCCAGCAGTGAAGCAGGGGGATCCCTGTTAATAATGTTTTTT. This rearrangement joins TRBV2 to TRBJ1-4; a weak D match, TRBD1 (6 bases). Germline V gene sequence: CDR1 SNHLY, CDR2 FYNNEI. Trimming took 0 bases from V and 15 from J, leaving 20 bases between them. The length of the CDR3 is 15 residues.

The chain combines TRBV7-2 with TRBJ1-1; D possibly corresponds to TRBD1 (5 bases). The CDR3 spans 11 residues. Germline CDR1 SGHTA, CDR2 FQGNSA. The ends were cut back, 5 bases at V and 9 bases at J, with 10 bases in the middle. The CDR3 nucleotides read TGTGCCAGCAGCCCCCGGACACAAGCTTTCTTT. It translates to CASSPRTQAFF.

The chain is built from TRBV25-1 and TRBJ1-2; 7 nucleotides line up with TRBD1. V lost 4 bases to trimming and J lost 4 bases; unmatched junction nucleotides: 3. Germline values: CDR1 MGHDK, CDR2 SYGVNS. This CDR3 contains 13 residues. CDR3 coding DNA: TGTGCCAGCAGTGGAGGGGGCGGCTATGGCTACACCTTC. Translated: CASSGGGGYGYTF.